The entry that follows covers one T cell receptor beta chain sequence. Antigen specificity is unknown. Only in-frame clones appear in the TCRdb table, and some are missing; sequencing was by immunoSEQ multiplex PCR. The table shows about 45,000 clones, with around 80% occurring only once. The sample originates from a study of OX40 agonist ivuxolimab in advanced cancers. Study-wide results and limits: Researchers did not establish what antigens the expanded peripheral T cells target.

Autoimmune disease history or systemic immunosuppression was exclusionary. The sequenced sample was CD4+ or CD8+ T cells sorted from blood, obtained in a trial of the OX40 agonist ivuxolimab. This clonotype was sampled from an adult with an advanced solid tumor such as melanoma, head and neck, liver or kidney cancer.

The CDR3 is CASSHRTGARDTQYF. CDR3 nucleotide sequence: TGTGCCAGCTCACACCGGACAGGGGCCAGAGATACGCAGTATTTT. The rearrangement joins TRBV18 to TRBJ2-3; 9 positions agree with TRBD1. With V trimmed by 4 bases and J by 5 bases, 7 bases remained unmatched. Germline CDR1 reads KGHSH; CDR2 reads LQKENI. The CDR3 has 15 residues.